This entry is about one T cell receptor (beta chain). Germline V lookup: CDR1 MNHNS, CDR2 SASEGT. The CDR3 contains 14 residues. V was trimmed by 0 bases and J by 5 bases, leaving 8 bases between them. The PCR contained 60 Vbeta and 13 Jbeta primers. Data came from immunoSEQ multiplex PCR; TCRdb stores just in-frame clones and leaves some out. The data contain nearly 200,000 clones, roughly 81% of them singletons. The source of the sample is a study of cytomegalovirus exposure and HLA in healthy donors. Sequenced input: PBMCs. This chain links TRBV6-1 with TRBJ1-5; unclear D gene. This sequence originates from a woman aged 25 to 39 in good health and CMV-seropositive. The CDR3 is CASSEALGDQPQHF. The CDR3 region has the DNA TGTGCCAGCAGTGAAGCGCTCGGGGATCAGCCCCAGCATTTT.